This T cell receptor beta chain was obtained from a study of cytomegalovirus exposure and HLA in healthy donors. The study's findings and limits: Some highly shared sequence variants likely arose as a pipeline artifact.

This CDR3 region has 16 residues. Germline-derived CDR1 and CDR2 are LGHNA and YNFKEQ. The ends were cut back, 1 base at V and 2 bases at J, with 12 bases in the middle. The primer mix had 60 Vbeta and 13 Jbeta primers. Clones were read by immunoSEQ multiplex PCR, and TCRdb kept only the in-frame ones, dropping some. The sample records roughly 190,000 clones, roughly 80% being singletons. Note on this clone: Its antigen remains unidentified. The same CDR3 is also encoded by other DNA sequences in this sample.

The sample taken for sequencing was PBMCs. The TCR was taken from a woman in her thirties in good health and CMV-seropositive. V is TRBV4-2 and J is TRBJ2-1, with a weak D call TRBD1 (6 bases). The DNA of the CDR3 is TGTGCCAGCAGCCAAGTAAGTGGGGGCACCTACAATGAGCAGTTCTTC. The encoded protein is CASSQVSGGTYNEQFF.